Shown below are 10 T cell receptor beta chains from a single sample sequenced in a study of T cells in Graves' hyperthyroidism and ophthalmopathy. Amplification of TCR beta CDR3 regions was performed using RNA transcripts as template. The primer set for the first-round RT-PCR of the TCR CDR3 was HTBI. TCRdb reprocessed the multiplex PCR reads via MiXCR and lists one record per CDR3 protein. Seen here are about 98,000 distinct CDR3 sequences, roughly 39% observed once, and the top ten hold about a tenth. Material: peripheral blood or thyroid tissue (not recorded which). The receptor set was obtained from a woman younger than 45 with Graves' hyperthyroidism.

This clonotype was counted at least ten times. The V and J genes are TRBV19 and TRBJ2-7; D not certain. Germline values: CDR1 LNHDA, CDR2 SQIVND (reference sequence). V lost 3 bases, J lost 6 bases, and 15 bases lay in between. CDR3 length: 14 residues. The CDR3 is CASSIRNRMVEQYF. For the CDR3, the DNA is TGTGCCAGTAGTATCCGGAATCGGATGGTCGAGCAGTACTTC.

This clonotype was recorded many times. The chain carries TRBV20-1 and TRBJ2-5, with TRBD2 identical over 7 bases. After removal of 5 bases from V and 4 bases from J, the junction contained 10 bases not matched to a gene. CDR1 is DFQATT, CDR2 SNEGSKA, per germline (reference sequence). The CDR3 runs 14 residues. CDR3 amino acids: CSAGGGRALETQYF. DNA of the CDR3: TGCAGTGCTGGTGGAGGGAGGGCCCTAGAGACCCAGTACTTC.

As regards this clonotype: A read error may produce the germline difference seen at one junction end. The rearrangement joins TRBV7-9 to TRBJ1-6; D gene ambiguous. Germline CDR1 reads SEHNR; CDR2 reads FQNEAQ (reference sequence). This CDR3 contains 15 residues. The DNA of the CDR3 is TGTGCCAGCAGCTTTCTCAGCGTTGGTGTGGAGACCCAGTACTTT. This gives the protein CASSFLSVGVETQYF.

This clonotype has ten or more counts. The chain recombines TRBV3-1 with TRBJ2-7, with D perhaps TRBD2 (6 bases). Germline CDR1 reads LGHDT; CDR2 reads YNNKEL (reference sequence). The CDR3 is 14 residues long. Trimming pared 1 base from V and 2 bases from J, leaving 9 bases between. The CDR3 nucleotides are TGTGCCAGCAGCCAAGCGGCGGGAACCTACGAGCAGTACTTC. It specifies CASSQAAGTYEQYF.

In regard to this clonotype: At one boundary the junction diverges from the germline segment, which might be a read error. The chain has TRBV7-3 and TRBJ1-1; D is uncertain. This CDR3 has 13 residues. Germline loops: CDR1 SGHTA, CDR2 FQGTGA. The CDR3: CAGSLVARTEAFF. The CDR3, as DNA: TGTGCCGGCAGCTTAGTGGCGCGCACTGAAGCTTTCTTT.

J is TRBJ1-5 and V is TRBV20-1, with D possibly TRBD1 on 6 matching bases. The CDR3 sequence is 14 residues long. V was trimmed by 3 bases and J by 3 bases, leaving 12 bases between them. Germline lookup yields CDR1 DFQATT and CDR2 SNEGSKA (reference sequence). The CDR3 here is CSARRQVINQPQHF. The CDR3 nucleotides read TGCAGTGCTAGGAGACAGGTGATCAATCAGCCCCAGCATTTT.

Concerning this clonotype: This could be a read error, since a much larger clone is one nucleotide away. J is TRBJ1-2 and V is TRBV14; possible D gene TRBD1, 5 bases. V was clipped by 8 bases and J by 4 bases, with 17 bases between them. The length of the CDR3 is 14 residues. In germline, CDR1 is SGHDN, CDR2 FVKESK. The CDR3 reads CASGGPTALYGYTF. The CDR3 DNA reads TGTGCCAGCGGGGGACCGACAGCGCTCTATGGCTACACCTTC. Supplemented by reference TRBV14 and TRBJ1-2, the full variable domain reads EAGVTQFPSHSVIEKGQTVTLRCDPISGHDNLYWYRRVMGKEIKFLLHFVKESKQDESGMPNNRFLAERTGGTYSTLKVQPAELEDSGVYFCASGGPTALYGYTFGSGTRLTVV.

This clonotype has a handful of counts. Since no conserved phenylalanine or tryptophan closes the CDR3, a read error is the likely cause. It is unclear where the CDR3 begins or ends on the DNA, so no DNA is shown, and the CDR3 is as TCRdb lists it. The chain couples TRBV7-9 to TRBJ2-4; the DNA was not used to check the table's D call, TRBD2. The CDR3 is 10 residues long, ends included. Germline lookup yields CDR1 SEHNR and CDR2 FQNEAQ (reference sequence). This CDR3 is CASSPQVSGR.

This clonotype has ten or more counts. The genes are TRBV19 and TRBJ2-2; 8 nucleotides line up with TRBD1. Germline V gives CDR1 LNHDA, CDR2 SQIVND (reference sequence). The CDR3 sequence is 14 residues long. The V gene end was trimmed by 8 bases and the J gene end by 3 bases; junction bases not matched to a gene: 5. CDR3 in amino acids: CASHRDRYTGELFF. In nucleotides, the CDR3 is TGTGCCAGTCACCGGGACAGGTACACCGGGGAGCTGTTTTTT.

This clonotype showed up many times. The V and J genes are TRBV2 and TRBJ2-5, with D perhaps matching TRBD2 (5 bases). From germline, CDR1 is SNHLY and CDR2 FYNNEI. Trimming removed 5 bases at V and 4 bases at J, with 17 bases between. The CDR3 contains 15 residues. The CDR3 loop is CASSWTQARAETQYF. CDR3 sequence (DNA): TGTGCCAGCAGTTGGACCCAAGCGAGGGCAGAGACCCAGTACTTC.